A single sample is the source of the 22 T cell receptor beta chains below, sequenced in a study of blood T cells in healthy people across ages. Combining a sample-barcoded 5' primer with a J-beta primer mix, a second PCR ran for roughly 7 to 12 cycles. One entry per CDR3 protein results from TCRdb running MiXCR on the 5' RACE reads. The sample records roughly 720,000 distinct CDR3 sequences, 53% being singletons. The sequenced sample consisted of blood. These receptors were collected from a man older than 75 in good health.

The table lists this clonotype with a count of one. Its ends do not fully match the called genes, so a read error is possible. The chain links TRBV6-2 or TRBV6-3 to TRBJ2-6; D not resolved. The CDR3 has 14 residues. Germline CDR1 and CDR2: MNHEY and SVGEGT. CDR3 in amino acids: CASSYTSGTNVLTF. The CDR3, as DNA: TGTGCCAGCAGTTATACCTCTGGGACCAACGTCCTGACTTTC.

The rearrangement uses TRBV11-2 and TRBJ1-1; TRBD1 is a possible D gene (6 bases). Germline V gene sequence: CDR1 SGHAT, CDR2 FQNNGV. Trimming removed 3 bases at V and 3 bases at J, with 17 bases between. The CDR3 consists of 16 residues. CDR3 sequence (DNA): TGTGCCAGCAGCTTGGCGGGGGGGGGCTGGGACACTGAAGCTTTCTTT. Translated, it gives CASSLAGGGWDTEAFF.

V gene TRBV4-1 combines with J gene TRBJ2-7; 11 nucleotides agree with TRBD2. This CDR3 spans 16 amino acids. Germline V gene sequence: CDR1 MGHRA, CDR2 YSYEKL. V lost 3 bases, J lost 5 bases, and 9 bases stayed unmatched. This CDR3 reads CASSHPLAGGYHEQYF. CDR3 sequence (DNA): TGCGCCAGCAGCCACCCCTTAGCGGGAGGGTACCACGAGCAGTACTTC.

A few counts support this clonotype. The rearrangement links TRBV2 to TRBJ2-4; D gene uncertain. V was pared by 5 bases and J by 0 bases, with 14 bases between. There are 16 residues in the CDR3. Germline values: CDR1 SNHLY, CDR2 FYNNEI. The CDR3 is CASSLHRIIAKNIQYF. The DNA for the CDR3 is TGTGCCAGCAGTCTCCACCGAATTATAGCCAAAAACATTCAGTACTTC.

The chain uses TRBV13 and TRBJ2-1; D is possibly TRBD1 (7 bases). CDR1 and CDR2 (germline): PRHDT, FYEKMQ (reference sequence). V shed 3 bases and J shed 6 bases, with 15 bases lying between them. There are 15 residues in the CDR3. The CDR3 reads CASSLEGASFNEQFF. In nucleotides, the CDR3 is TGTGCCAGCAGCTTGGAGGGGGCTTCTTTCAATGAGCAGTTCTTC.

The rearrangement links TRBV18 to TRBJ2-6; D may match TRBD1 or TRBD2 (6 bases each). The V gene's germline CDR1 is KGHSH and CDR2 LQKENI. This CDR3 contains 16 residues. Trimming removed 3 bases from V and 2 bases from J, with 11 bases in between. The CDR3 DNA reads as TGTGCCAGCTCACCCCTGGAGGGGGCTGGGGCCAACGTCCTGACTTTC. Amino acid sequence: CASSPLEGAGANVLTF.

Only a few counts were recorded for this clonotype. The chain uses TRBV5-1 and TRBJ2-1; no clear D. V dropped 0 bases and J dropped 7 bases, with 8 bases sitting between them. The length of the CDR3 is 13 residues. Looked up from germline, CDR1 is SGHRS and CDR2 is YFSETQ. The CDR3 loop reads CASSLVLGNEQFF. The CDR3 DNA follows: TGCGCCAGCAGCTTGGTTTTGGGAAATGAGCAGTTCTTC.

The CDR3 here is CASSYSGRGSYNSPLHF. DNA for the CDR3: TGTGCCAGCAGTTACTCGGGCAGGGGGTCCTATAATTCACCCCTCCACTTT. The rearrangement uses TRBV6-5 and TRBJ1-6; 7 bases map to TRBD1. This CDR3 has 17 residues. Germline lookup yields CDR1 MNHEY and CDR2 SVGAGI. Germline trimming cut 0 bases from V and 1 base from J; bases unmatched to any gene: 3.

This clonotype was seen a few times. CDR3 region: CASSMTSGNEQFF. In DNA form, the CDR3 reads TGTGCCAGCAGTATGACTAGCGGCAATGAGCAGTTCTTC. The chain is built from TRBV12-3 or TRBV12-4 and TRBJ2-1, with 9 bases matching TRBD2. The CDR3 runs to 13 residues. Germline trimming cut 5 bases from V and 6 bases from J; bases unmatched to any gene: 2.

This clonotype showed up many times. The chain's CDR3 is CAISESGTSGAGEQFF. Written as DNA, the CDR3 is TGTGCCATCAGTGAGTCGGGGACTAGCGGTGCAGGAGAGCAGTTCTTC. The chain recombines TRBV10-3 with TRBJ2-1; 11 nucleotides match TRBD2. The CDR3 consists of 16 residues. Germline V gene sequence: CDR1 ENHRY, CDR2 SYGVKD. The V gene end was trimmed by 0 bases and the J gene end by 10 bases; junction bases not matched to a gene: 8.

The V and J genes are TRBV10-3 and TRBJ1-2, with D possibly TRBD1 on 5 matching bases. V shed 5 bases and J shed 7 bases, with 14 bases lying between them. CDR1 and CDR2 from the germline V gene are ENHRY and SYGVKD. The CDR3 is 13 amino acids. The CDR3 DNA follows: TGTGCCATCAGTCGGGACGGGGAAGTTGGCTACACCTTC. Its protein product is CAISRDGEVGYTF.

This clonotype was recorded a few times. The chain recombines TRBV12-3 or TRBV12-4 with TRBJ2-6, with 7 bases lining up with TRBD1. The CDR3 loop spans 15 amino acids. The V gene end was trimmed by 6 bases and the J gene end by 5 bases; junction bases not matched to a gene: 7. The CDR3 DNA sequence: TGTGCCAGCAGGGCGGACAGGCTGCGGGCCAACGTCCTGACTTTC. Protein product: CASRADRLRANVLTF.

The CDR3 DNA reads TGTGCCAGCAGCCAAAAAGCGGGAGGCCTCAGTGAGCAGTTCTTC. This sequence encodes CASSQKAGGLSEQFF. This sequence joins TRBV3-1 and TRBJ2-1; 9 nucleotides agree with TRBD2. V was clipped by 2 bases and J by 9 bases; unmatched bases: 8. CDR1 is LGHDT, CDR2 YNNKEL, per germline (reference sequence). The CDR3 sequence is 15 residues long.

In DNA, the CDR3 is TGCGCCAGCAGCCCTTACAGGACTGAGGACACTGAAGCTTTCTTT. Translated, it gives CASSPYRTEDTEAFF. This chain uses TRBV5-1 with TRBJ1-1; perhaps TRBD1 as D (5 bases). Between the trimmed V and J ends, which lost 4 bases and 3 bases, there was a span of 16 bases. CDR1 and CDR2 from the germline V gene are SGHRS and YFSETQ. The CDR3 length is 15 residues.

This clonotype was seen only a few times. The rearrangement links TRBV11-2 to TRBJ2-3, with a tentative D call TRBD2 (5 bases). The CDR3 loop spans 13 amino acids. Germline CDR1 SGHAT, CDR2 FQNNGV. V was clipped by 7 bases and J by 14 bases, with 22 bases between them. The chain's CDR3 is CASTPSVGRYAYF. The CDR3 bases are TGTGCCAGCACCCCCTCGGTAGGGAGATACGCGTATTTT. The full variable domain, in which reference TRBV11-2 and TRBJ2-3 provide the parts outside the CDR3, is EAGVAQSPRYKIIEKRQSVAFWCNPISGHATLYWYQQILGQGPKLLIQFQNNGVVDDSQLPKDRFSAERLKGVDSTLKIQPAKLEDSAVYLCASTPSVGRYAYFGPGTRLTVL.

The chain links TRBV11-3 to TRBJ2-7; D not certain. V was pared by 5 bases and J by 2 bases, with 10 bases between. The CDR3 is made up of 13 amino acids. Germline lookup yields CDR1 SGHNT and CDR2 YENEEA. This chain's CDR3 is CASSVVPTYEQYF. The CDR3 DNA sequence: TGTGCCAGCAGCGTAGTACCTACCTACGAGCAGTACTTC.

J is TRBJ2-4 and V is TRBV21-1; the table's D call of TRBD1 was not tested on the DNA. The end of the DNA is better explained by TRBJ2-7, so the J call may be wrong. TRBV21-1 corresponds to a pseudogene. This CDR3 has 17 amino acids. CDR3 in DNA: TGTGCCAGCAGCGCAAGGTCCCGGGACAGGGCGATTAACGAGCAGTACTTC. Protein: CASSARSRDRAINEQYF.

This chain's CDR3 is CASSTPGGYTF. The CDR3, as DNA: TGTGCCAGCAGTACCCCCGGTGGCTACACCTTC. The chain recombines TRBV6-5 with TRBJ1-2; no definite D call. The CDR3 runs to 11 residues. V shed 5 bases and J shed 7 bases, with 8 bases lying between them. Germline CDR1 MNHEY, CDR2 SVGAGI.

This rearrangement joins TRBV18 to TRBJ1-2; D ambiguous. CDR3 length: 13 residues. V was clipped by 5 bases and J by 4 bases, with 11 bases between them. Germline values: CDR1 KGHSH, CDR2 LQKENI. The CDR3 DNA reads TGTGCCAGCTCAGTTATGTCCTCCTATGGCTACACCTTC. It specifies CASSVMSSYGYTF. The full variable domain, rest sourced from reference TRBV18 and TRBJ1-2, is NAGVMQNPRHLVRRRGQEARLRCSPMKGHSHVYWYRQLPEEGLKFMVYLQKENIIDESGMPKERFSAEFPKEGPSILRIQQVVRGDSAAYFCASSVMSSYGYTFGSGTRLTVV.

The genes are TRBV4-2 and TRBJ2-1; D not certain. The germline gives CDR1 LGHNA, CDR2 YNFKEQ. This CDR3 contains 17 residues. V was clipped by 1 base and J by 7 bases, with 20 bases between them. The CDR3 is CASSQGLGRQIGNEQFF. The CDR3 DNA is TGTGCCAGCAGCCAAGGCCTCGGGCGCCAGATTGGAAATGAGCAGTTCTTC.

The chain has TRBV28 and TRBJ2-3, with 8 bases lining up with TRBD2. CDR3 length: 18 amino acids. Germline CDR1 and CDR2: MDHEN and SYDVKM. The trim removed 2 bases at V and 4 bases at J, leaving 14 bases unmatched. The DNA of the CDR3 is TGTGCCAGCAGTTTACCGGGCCTAGCGGTGCGGGAGGCAGATACGCAGTATTTT. It yields the protein CASSLPGLAVREADTQYF.

The chain links TRBV6-4 to TRBJ2-4, with 10 bases lining up with TRBD2. The germline CDR1 and CDR2 sequences are MRHNA and SNTAGT. The CDR3 has 17 amino acids. Losses at the gene ends were 6 bases for V and 2 bases for J; bases not matched to a gene: 10. The chain's CDR3 is CASRASGRTRTKNIQYF. The DNA of the CDR3 is TGTGCCAGCAGAGCTAGCGGGAGAACTCGAACCAAAAACATTCAGTACTTC.